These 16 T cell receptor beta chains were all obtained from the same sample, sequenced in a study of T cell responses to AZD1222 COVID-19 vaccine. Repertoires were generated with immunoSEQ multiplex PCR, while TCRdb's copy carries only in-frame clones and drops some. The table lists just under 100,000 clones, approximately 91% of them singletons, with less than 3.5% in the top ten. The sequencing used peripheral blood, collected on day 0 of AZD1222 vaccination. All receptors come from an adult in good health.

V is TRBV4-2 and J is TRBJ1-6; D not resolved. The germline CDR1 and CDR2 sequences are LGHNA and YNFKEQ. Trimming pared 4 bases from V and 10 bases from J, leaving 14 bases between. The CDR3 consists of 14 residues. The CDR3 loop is CASSPNRGSSPLHF. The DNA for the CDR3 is TGTGCCAGCAGCCCAAACCGGGGTTCCTCACCCCTCCACTTT.

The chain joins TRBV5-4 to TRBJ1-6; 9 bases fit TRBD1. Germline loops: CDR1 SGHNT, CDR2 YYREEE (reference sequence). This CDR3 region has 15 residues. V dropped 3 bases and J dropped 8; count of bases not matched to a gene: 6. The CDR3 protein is CASSSGQGKHSPLHF. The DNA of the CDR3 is TGTGCCAGCAGCTCCGGACAGGGGAAACATTCACCCCTCCACTTT.

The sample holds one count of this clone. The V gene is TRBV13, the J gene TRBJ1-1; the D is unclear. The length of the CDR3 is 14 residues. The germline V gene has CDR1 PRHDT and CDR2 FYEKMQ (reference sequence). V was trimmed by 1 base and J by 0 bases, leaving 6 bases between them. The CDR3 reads CASSLEQLNTEAFF. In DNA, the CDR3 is TGTGCCAGCAGCTTAGAACAATTGAACACTGAAGCTTTCTTT. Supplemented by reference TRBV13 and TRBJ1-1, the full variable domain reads AAGVIQSPRHLIKEKRETATLKCYPIPRHDTVYWYQQGPGQDPQFLISFYEKMQSDKGSIPDRFSAQQFSDYHSELNMSSLELGDSALYFCASSLEQLNTEAFFGQGTRLTVV.

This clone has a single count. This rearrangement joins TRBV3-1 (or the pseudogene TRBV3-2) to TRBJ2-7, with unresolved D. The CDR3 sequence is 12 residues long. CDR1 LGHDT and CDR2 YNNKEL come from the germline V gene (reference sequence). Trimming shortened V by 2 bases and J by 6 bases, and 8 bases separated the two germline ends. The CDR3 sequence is CASSQRSSEQYF. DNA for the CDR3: TGTGCCAGCAGCCAACGCTCTTCCGAGCAGTACTTC.

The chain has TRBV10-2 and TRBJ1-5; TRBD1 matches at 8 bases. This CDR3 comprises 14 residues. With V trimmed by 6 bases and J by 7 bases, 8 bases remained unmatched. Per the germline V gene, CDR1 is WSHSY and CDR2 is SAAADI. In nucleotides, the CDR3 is TGCGCCAGCAGAGCGACAGGGGAAGGCCAGCCCCAGCATTTT. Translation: CASRATGEGQPQHF.

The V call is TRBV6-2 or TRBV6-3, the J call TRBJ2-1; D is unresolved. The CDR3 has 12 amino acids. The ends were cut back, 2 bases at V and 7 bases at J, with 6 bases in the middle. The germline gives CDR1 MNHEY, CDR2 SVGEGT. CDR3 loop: CASSYGLNEQFF. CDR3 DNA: TGTGCCAGCAGTTACGGTTTGAATGAGCAGTTCTTC.

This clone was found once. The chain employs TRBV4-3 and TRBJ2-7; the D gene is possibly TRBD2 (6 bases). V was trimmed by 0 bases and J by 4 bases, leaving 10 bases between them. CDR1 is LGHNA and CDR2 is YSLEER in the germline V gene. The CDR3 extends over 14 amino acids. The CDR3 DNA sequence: TGCGCCAGCAGCCAAGAGTGGGGGAGGTACGAGCAGTACTTC. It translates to CASSQEWGRYEQYF.

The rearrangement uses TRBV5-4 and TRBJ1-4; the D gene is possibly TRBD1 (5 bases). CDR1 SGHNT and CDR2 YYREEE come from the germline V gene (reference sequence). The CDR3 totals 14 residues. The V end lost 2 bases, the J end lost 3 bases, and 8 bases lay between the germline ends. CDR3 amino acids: CASSFPGANEKLFF. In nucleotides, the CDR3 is TGTGCCAGCAGCTTTCCGGGGGCTAATGAAAAACTGTTTTTT. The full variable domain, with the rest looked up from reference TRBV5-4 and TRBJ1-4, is ETGVTQSPTHLIKTRGQQVTLRCSSQSGHNTVSWYQQALGQGPQFIFQYYREEENGRGNFPPRFSGLQFPNYSSELNVNALELDDSALYLCASSFPGANEKLFFGSGTQLSVL.

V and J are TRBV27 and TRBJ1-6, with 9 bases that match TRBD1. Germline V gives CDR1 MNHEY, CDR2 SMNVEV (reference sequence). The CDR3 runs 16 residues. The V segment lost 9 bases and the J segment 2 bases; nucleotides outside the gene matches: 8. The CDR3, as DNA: TGTGCCAGTAGCCCGGGACAGGGAACCTATAATTCACCCCTCCACTTT. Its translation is CASSPGQGTYNSPLHF.

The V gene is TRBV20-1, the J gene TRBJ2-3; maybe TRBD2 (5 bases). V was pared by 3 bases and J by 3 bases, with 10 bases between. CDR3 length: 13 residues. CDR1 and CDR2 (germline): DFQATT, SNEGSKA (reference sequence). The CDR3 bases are TGCAGTGCTAGTTCCGGGGTAACAGATACGCAGTATTTT. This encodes CSASSGVTDTQYF.

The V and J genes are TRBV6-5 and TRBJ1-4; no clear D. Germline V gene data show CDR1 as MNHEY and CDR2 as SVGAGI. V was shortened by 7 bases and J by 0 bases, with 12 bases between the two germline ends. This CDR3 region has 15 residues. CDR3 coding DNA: TGTGCCAGCATCGCTTTGGGTGCAACTAATGAAAAACTGTTTTTT. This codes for CASIALGATNEKLFF.

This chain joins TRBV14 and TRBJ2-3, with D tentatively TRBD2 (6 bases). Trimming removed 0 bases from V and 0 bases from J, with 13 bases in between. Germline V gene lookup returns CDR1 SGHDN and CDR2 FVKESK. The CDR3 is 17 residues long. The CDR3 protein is CASSQDRGATSTDTQYF. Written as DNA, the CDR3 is TGTGCCAGCAGCCAAGATCGCGGGGCTACTAGCACAGATACGCAGTATTTT.

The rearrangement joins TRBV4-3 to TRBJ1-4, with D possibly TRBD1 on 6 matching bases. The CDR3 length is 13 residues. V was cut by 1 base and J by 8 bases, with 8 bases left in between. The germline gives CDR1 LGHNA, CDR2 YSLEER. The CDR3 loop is CASSQVGGEKLFF. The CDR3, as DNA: TGCGCCAGCAGCCAAGTAGGGGGAGAAAAACTGTTTTTT.

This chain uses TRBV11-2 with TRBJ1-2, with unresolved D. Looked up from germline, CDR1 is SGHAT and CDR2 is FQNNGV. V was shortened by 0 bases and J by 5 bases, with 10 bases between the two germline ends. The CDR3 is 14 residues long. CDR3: CASSLDWAAYGYTF. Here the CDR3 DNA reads TGTGCCAGCAGCTTAGATTGGGCAGCTTATGGCTACACCTTC.

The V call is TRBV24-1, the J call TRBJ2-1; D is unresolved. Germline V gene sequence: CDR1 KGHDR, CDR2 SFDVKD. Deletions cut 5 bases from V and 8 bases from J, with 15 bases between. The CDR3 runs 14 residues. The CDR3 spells CATSGVGVSDEQFF. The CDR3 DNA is TGTGCCACCAGTGGGGTTGGGGTTTCCGATGAGCAGTTCTTC.

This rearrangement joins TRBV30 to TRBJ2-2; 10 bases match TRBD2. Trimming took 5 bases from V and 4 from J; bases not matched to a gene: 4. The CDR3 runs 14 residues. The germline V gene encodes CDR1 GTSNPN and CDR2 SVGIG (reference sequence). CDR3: CAWQRGGITGELFF. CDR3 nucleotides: TGTGCCTGGCAGCGGGGGGGTATCACCGGGGAGCTGTTTTTT.